Listed below are T cell receptor beta chains from one sample, sequenced in a study of T cell changes during pregnancy in multiple sclerosis. The data were produced by immunoSEQ multiplex PCR, yet TCRdb's version contains in-frame clones alone and is incomplete. The sample yields around 30,000 clones, around 90% seen once. The sample in question was CD4+ T cells from peripheral blood mononuclear cells, obtained in the first trimester of pregnancy. The receptors shown here come from a female donor with multiple sclerosis, enrolled in a pregnancy study. Both conserved end residues are part of each CDR3. D genes are given only for firm matches. Clone size is given for some rows only: seen once, a few or many times, or a class if the clone is expanded.

TRBV10-1	.	TRBD1	TRBJ1-1	CASSRSTGTEAFF	TGCGCCAGCAGCCGCTCGACAGGGACTGAAGCTTTCTTT
TRBV27	.	TRBD1	TRBJ1-4	CASSKGATTNEKLFF	TGTGCCAGCAGTAAGGGGGCCACAACTAATGAAAAACTGTTTTTT
TRBV5-6	.	TRBD1	TRBJ1-6	CASSTEPGGNSPLHF	TGTGCCAGCAGCACCGAACCAGGGGGCAATTCACCCCTCCACTTT
TRBV4-1	.	TRBD2	TRBJ2-3	CASSESPGLERDTQYF	TGCGCCAGCAGCGAGAGCCCGGGACTAGAGCGAGATACGCAGTATTTT
TRBV29-1	.	TRBD1	TRBJ2-5	CSVGNRGWETQYF	TGCAGCGTTGGAAACAGGGGGTGGGAGACCCAGTACTTC
TRBV4-1	.	.	TRBJ1-4	CASSPRRAGGNNEKLFF	TGCGCCAGCAGTCCGAGAAGGGCGGGAGGAAATAATGAAAAACTGTTTTTT
TRBV7-3	.	.	TRBJ2-3	CASSLGTSTDTQYF	TGTGCCAGCAGCTTAGGGACTAGCACAGATACGCAGTATTTT
TRBV7-2	.	TRBD2	TRBJ2-1	CASSSPGLAAHEQFF	TGTGCCAGCAGCTCACCGGGACTAGCGGCCCATGAGCAGTTCTTC
TRBV5-1	.	TRBD1	TRBJ1-2	CASSWDSPPDGYTF	TGCGCCAGCAGCTGGGACAGCCCCCCGGATGGCTACACCTTC
TRBV5-1	.	TRBD2	TRBJ2-1	CASSFTSGALSYNEQFF	TGCGCCAGCAGCTTCACTAGCGGGGCCCTCTCCTACAATGAGCAGTTCTTC
TRBV2	.	TRBD1	TRBJ2-2	CASSRLGQGNTGELFF	TGTGCCAGCAGCCGCCTTGGACAGGGGAACACCGGGGAGCTGTTTTTT
TRBV11-2	.	TRBD1	TRBJ2-7	CASSITTGTPYEQYF	TGTGCCAGCAGCATTACGACAGGGACCCCCTACGAGCAGTACTTC
TRBV5-1	.	TRBD1	TRBJ2-5	CASSLVDRGHGGETQYF	TGCGCCAGCAGCTTAGTGGACAGGGGGCACGGGGGAGAGACCCAGTACTTC
TRBV6-5	.	TRBD1	TRBJ1-2	CASRRTGGYGYTF	TGTGCCAGCAGAAGGACAGGGGGATATGGCTACACCTTC
TRBV7-9	once	.	TRBJ1-4	CASSSDTYSGKLFF	TGTGCCAGCAGCTCGGACACCTATTCGGGAAAACTGTTTTTT
TRBV18	.	.	TRBJ1-5	CASSPEDNQPQHF	TGTGCCAGCTCACCAGAGGACAATCAGCCCCAGCATTTT
TRBV5-1	medium-sized	TRBD1	TRBJ2-2	CASSLSLRTGPTGELFF	TGCGCCAGCAGCTTGTCCCTAAGGACAGGGCCCACCGGGGAGCTGTTTTTT
TRBV7-2	.	TRBD1	TRBJ2-5	CASSRHQGESYQETQYF	TGTGCCAGCAGCCGTCATCAGGGGGAATCGTACCAAGAGACCCAGTACTTC
TRBV27	.	.	TRBJ1-3	CASSLSRYSGNTIYF	TGTGCCAGCAGTTTATCCCGCTACTCTGGAAACACCATATATTTT
TRBV19	.	.	TRBJ1-2	CASSITAGSGYTF	TGTGCCAGTAGTATAACGGCAGGTTCTGGCTACACCTTC
TRBV15	.	TRBD2	TRBJ2-5	CATSRAGLAGGQETQYF	TGTGCCACCAGCAGGGCCGGACTAGCGGGAGGGCAAGAGACCCAGTACTTC
TRBV6-1	.	.	TRBJ2-3	CASSGRGAGDTQYF	TGTGCCAGCAGTGGACGGGGGGCGGGAGATACGCAGTATTTT
TRBV2	.	.	TRBJ2-3	CASSEYSPTQYF	TGTGCCAGCAGTGAATATTCCCCTACGCAGTATTTT
TRBV7-2	.	.	TRBJ1-2	CASSPRQAYGYTF	TGTGCCAGCAGTCCCCGACAGGCCTATGGCTACACCTTC
TRBV7-9	.	TRBD2	TRBJ2-7	CASRPGGGNEQYF	TGTGCCAGCAGACCGGGCGGGGGGAACGAGCAGTACTTC
TRBV10-3	.	.	TRBJ1-3	CATNRQVGNTIYF	TGTGCCACGAACCGACAGGTTGGAAACACCATATATTTT
TRBV5-4	.	.	TRBJ2-3	CASSPQSTDTQYF	TGTGCCAGCAGCCCCCAAAGCACAGATACGCAGTATTTT
TRBV15	.	.	TRBJ1-1	CATSLDEGHMNTEAFF	TGTGCCACCAGCCTTGATGAGGGACACATGAACACTGAAGCTTTCTTT
TRBV7-9	.	TRBD1	TRBJ1-1	CASSLSGGYTEAFF	TGTGCCAGCAGCTTATCAGGGGGCTACACTGAAGCTTTCTTT
TRBV28	once	.	TRBJ2-2	CASTSWGGPNTGELFF	TGTGCCAGCACCTCGTGGGGGGGGCCGAACACCGGGGAGCTGTTTTTT
TRBV5-4	once	TRBD2	TRBJ2-1	CASRPDPSGTYNEQFF	TGTGCCAGCAGGCCCGACCCTAGCGGCACTTACAATGAGCAGTTCTTC
TRBV28	.	TRBD2	TRBJ2-3	CASSGLGGGTDTQYF	TGTGCCAGCAGTGGACTTGGGGGGGGCACAGATACGCAGTATTTT
TRBV9	.	TRBD1	TRBJ2-3	CASSVEGQGDTQYF	TGTGCCAGCAGCGTAGAGGGACAGGGGGATACGCAGTATTTT
TRBV4-1	.	TRBD1	TRBJ1-5	CASSDRALNQPQHF	TGCGCCAGCAGCGACAGGGCCCTCAATCAGCCCCAGCATTTT
TRBV11-2	.	TRBD1	TRBJ1-1	CASSPVRGPMNTEAFF	TGTGCCAGCAGCCCGGTGAGGGGGCCAATGAACACTGAAGCTTTCTTT
TRBV27	.	TRBD2	TRBJ2-5	CASTRTSGRLGKTQYF	TGTGCCAGCACCCGGACTAGCGGGAGGTTGGGAAAGACCCAGTACTTC
TRBV18	.	TRBD1	TRBJ1-4	CASSAPRSRGQEKLFF	TGTGCCAGCTCAGCTCCCCGCTCAAGGGGGCAAGAAAAACTGTTTTTT
TRBV2	.	.	TRBJ1-5	CASSRGQENQPQHF	TGTGCCAGCAGTAGGGGTCAGGAAAATCAGCCCCAGCATTTT
TRBV5-1	.	TRBD2	TRBJ2-3	CASSFSGSSSTDTQYF	TGCGCCAGCAGCTTTAGCGGGTCCTCTAGCACAGATACGCAGTATTTT
TRBV7-9	.	.	TRBJ1-4	CASSLVGWNEKLFF	TGTGCCAGCAGCTTAGTCGGTTGGAATGAAAAACTGTTTTTT
TRBV6-1	.	.	TRBJ2-3	CASSDPLSPDTQYF	TGTGCCAGCAGTGACCCCTTGAGCCCCGATACGCAGTATTTT
TRBV5-4	.	.	TRBJ2-5	CASSLTGQRGETQYF	TGTGCCAGCAGCTTGACCGGACAGCGAGGGGAGACCCAGTACTTC
TRBV4-1	.	.	TRBJ2-1	CASSQEGFWGLSYNEQFF	TGCGCCAGCAGCCAAGAAGGTTTTTGGGGACTCTCCTACAATGAGCAGTTCTTC